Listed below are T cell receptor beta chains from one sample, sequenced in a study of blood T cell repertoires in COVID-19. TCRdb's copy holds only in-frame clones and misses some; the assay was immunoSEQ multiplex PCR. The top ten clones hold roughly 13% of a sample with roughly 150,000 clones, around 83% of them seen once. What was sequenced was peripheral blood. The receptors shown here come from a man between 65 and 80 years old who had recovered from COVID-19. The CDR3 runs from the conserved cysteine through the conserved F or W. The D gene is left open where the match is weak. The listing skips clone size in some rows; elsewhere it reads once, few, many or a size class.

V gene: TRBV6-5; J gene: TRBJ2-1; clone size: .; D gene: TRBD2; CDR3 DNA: TGTGCCAGCAGTTACGGCCTAGCGGGCAATGAGCAGTTCTTC; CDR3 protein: CASSYGLAGNEQFF
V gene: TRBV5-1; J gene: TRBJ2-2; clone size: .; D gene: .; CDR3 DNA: TGCGCCAGCAGCAGTTTAGCGGAGAAGAACACCGGGGAGCTGTTTTTT; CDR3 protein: CASSSLAEKNTGELFF
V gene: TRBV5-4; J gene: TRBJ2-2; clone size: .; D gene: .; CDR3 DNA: TGTGCCAGCAGCCCCATCCCAGGGGCCTCGAACACCGGGGAGCTGTTTTTT; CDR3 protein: CASSPIPGASNTGELFF
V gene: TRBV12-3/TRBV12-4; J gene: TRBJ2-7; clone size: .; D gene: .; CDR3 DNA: TGTGCCAGCAGCACCACAGCCTACGAGCAGTACTTC; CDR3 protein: CASSTTAYEQYF
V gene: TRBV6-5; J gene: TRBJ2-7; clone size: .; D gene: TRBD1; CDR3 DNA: TGTGCCAGCAGTCGACAGGGCTACGAGCAGTACTTC; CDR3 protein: CASSRQGYEQYF
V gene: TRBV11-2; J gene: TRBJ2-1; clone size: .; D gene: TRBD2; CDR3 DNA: TGTGCCAGCAGCTCAACTACTGAGCGGGAGGGTTGGAATGAGCAGTTCTTC; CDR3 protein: CASSSTTEREGWNEQFF
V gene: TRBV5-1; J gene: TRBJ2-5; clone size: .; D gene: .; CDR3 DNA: TGCGCCAGCAGCGACCAGGGGTCCTTGGAGACCCAGTACTTC; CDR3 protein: CASSDQGSLETQYF
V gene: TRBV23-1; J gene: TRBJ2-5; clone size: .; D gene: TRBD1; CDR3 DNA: TGCGCCAGCAGTCAAACGGACAGGGGGAGGGGCGTCCAAGAGACCCAGTACTTC; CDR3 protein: CASSQTDRGRGVQETQYF
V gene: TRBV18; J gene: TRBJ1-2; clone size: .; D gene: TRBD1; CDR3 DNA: TGTGCCAGCTCACCACTAATGTTAAGGGGGCAGGGAGAAAACTATGGCTACACCTTC; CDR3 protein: CASSPLMLRGQGENYGYTF
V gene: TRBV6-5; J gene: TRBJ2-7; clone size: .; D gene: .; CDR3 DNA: TGTGCCAGCATGGGGGCGCCCTCCTCCTACGAGCAGTACTTC; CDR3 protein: CASMGAPSSYEQYF
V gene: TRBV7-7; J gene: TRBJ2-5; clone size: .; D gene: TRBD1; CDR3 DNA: TGTGCTAGCAGTGACCAGGGACAGAAAGAGACCCAGTACTTC; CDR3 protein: CASSDQGQKETQYF
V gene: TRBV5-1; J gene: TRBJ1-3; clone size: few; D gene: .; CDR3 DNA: TGCGCCAGCAGCGTCGACAGCTCTGGAAACACCATATATTTT; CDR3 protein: CASSVDSSGNTIYF
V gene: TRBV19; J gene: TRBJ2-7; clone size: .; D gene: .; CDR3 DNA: TGTGCCAGTAGGGGAGAGTTTTCCTACGAGCAGTACTTC; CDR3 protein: CASRGEFSYEQYF
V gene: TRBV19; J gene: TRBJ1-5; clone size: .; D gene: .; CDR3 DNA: TGTGCCAGTAGTGGACACAACAATCAGCCCCAGCATTTT; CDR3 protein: CASSGHNNQPQHF
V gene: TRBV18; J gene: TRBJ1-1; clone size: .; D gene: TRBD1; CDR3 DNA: TGTGCCAGCTCACCACGGACAGGGTACATGAACACTGAAGCTTTCTTT; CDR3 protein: CASSPRTGYMNTEAFF
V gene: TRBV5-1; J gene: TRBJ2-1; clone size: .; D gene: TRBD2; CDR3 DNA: TGCGCCAGCAGCTCTCTTTCCCAGGGACTAGCGGGAGTTTACAATGAGCAGTTCTTC; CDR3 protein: CASSSLSQGLAGVYNEQFF
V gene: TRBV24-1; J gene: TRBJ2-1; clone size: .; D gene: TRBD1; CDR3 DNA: TGTGCCACCAGTGATTCCGGGACAGGGGGCGATTGGGGGAAGCAGTTCTTC; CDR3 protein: CATSDSGTGGDWGKQFF
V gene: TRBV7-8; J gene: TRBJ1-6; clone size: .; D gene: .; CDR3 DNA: TGTGCCAGCAGCCTCCAACAATCACCCCTCCACTTT; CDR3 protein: CASSLQQSPLHF
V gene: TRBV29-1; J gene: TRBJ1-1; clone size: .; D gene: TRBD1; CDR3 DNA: TGCAGCGCCGGGACAGGGGGGACTGAAGCTTTCTTT; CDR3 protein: CSAGTGGTEAFF
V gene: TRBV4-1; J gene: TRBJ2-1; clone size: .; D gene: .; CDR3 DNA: TGCGCCAGCAGCCAAGGGAGTTCCTACAATGAGCAGTTCTTC; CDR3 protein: CASSQGSSYNEQFF